One TCR beta chain is described in this entry. Its specificity is unknown. The protocol was immunoSEQ multiplex PCR, while the TCRdb copy is restricted to in-frame clones and leaves out a portion. The sample has about 55,000 clones; roughly three quarters are singletons. These data originate in a study of CD4+ T cells in melanoma. Study-level points and caveats: Reportedly, melanoma neoantigen-specific CD4+ T cells showed varied differentiation states. CD8+ T cell, macrophage and B cell function reportedly correlated with neoantigen-specific CD4+ T cells.

The V segment lost 8 bases and the J segment 3 bases; nucleotides outside the gene matches: 6. The CDR3 sequence is 15 residues long. Germline lookup yields CDR1 MNHNS and CDR2 SASEGT. J is TRBJ2-3 and V is TRBV6-1, with TRBD2 identical over 12 bases. Specimen: tumor tissue. The TCR sequence derives from a human donor with melanoma. Written as DNA, the CDR3 is TGTGCCAGCGCGACTAGCGGGGGAAAAACAGATACGCAGTATTTT. It translates to CASATSGGKTDTQYF.